This is a list of T cell receptor beta chains from one sample in a study of shared clonotypes between healthy human individuals. Clones were sequenced by immunoSEQ multiplex PCR, and TCRdb holds only the in-frame ones, with some missing. The sample has hundreds of thousands of clones; 55% to 85% are singletons. Specimen: memory CD4+ T cells sorted from blood. These receptors came from a woman under 40 in good health. Both conserved end residues are part of each CDR3. D genes are given only for firm matches. Size is stated for part of the rows, as once, few or many counts, or as a class when the clone is expanded.

length,J,D,size,V,DNA,CDR3
13,TRBJ1-2,TRBD1,-,TRBV6-6,TGTGCCAGCAGAGAGACAGGGGCGGGTGGCTACACCTTC,CASRETGAGGYTF
13,TRBJ2-5,-,few,TRBV11-2,TGTGCCAGCAGCTTAACAGACCAAGAGACCCAGTACTTC,CASSLTDQETQYF
12,TRBJ2-7,-,-,TRBV6-6,TGTGCCAGCACCAGCGGGCAGAACGAGCAGTACTTC,CASTSGQNEQYF
16,TRBJ2-3,TRBD2,once,TRBV5-1,TGCGCCAGCACCCCCGAACTAGCGGGAGGGCCAGATACGCAGTATTTT,CASTPELAGGPDTQYF
16,TRBJ2-5,TRBD1,-,TRBV4-1,TGCGCCAGCAGCCGCTCCCAGACAGGGCGAGAGGAGACCCAGTACTTC,CASSRSQTGREETQYF
13,TRBJ2-1,-,few,TRBV11-2,TGTGCCAGCAGCTCTAGGACGAACAATGAGCAGTTCTTC,CASSSRTNNEQFF
14,TRBJ2-7,TRBD2,-,TRBV10-1,TGCGCCAGCAGTGGGACTAGCGGAAGCTACGAGCAGTACTTC,CASSGTSGSYEQYF
14,TRBJ1-3,-,-,TRBV11-2,TGTGCCAGCAGCTTTCAGATTTCTGGAAACACCATATATTTT,CASSFQISGNTIYF
16,TRBJ2-3,TRBD2,few,TRBV5-1,TGCGCCAGCAGCACCCGACTAGCGGGAGGCACAGATACGCAGTATTTT,CASSTRLAGGTDTQYF
16,TRBJ2-1,TRBD2,-,TRBV4-2,TGTGCCAGCAGCCAGCAAGCGGGAGGGCGTAACAATGAGCAGTTCTTC,CASSQQAGGRNNEQFF
13,TRBJ2-1,-,-,TRBV19,TGTGCCAGTAGTATAGTTCAGCTGGGGGAGCAGTTCTTC,CASSIVQLGEQFF
13,TRBJ2-7,-,-,TRBV30,TGTGCCTGGAGCATTGGCAATGTCTACGAGCAGTACTTC,CAWSIGNVYEQYF
16,TRBJ2-3,TRBD2,-,TRBV5-5,TGTGCCAGCAGATTGGCGTTAGCGGGGGGCACAGATACGCAGTATTTT,CASRLALAGGTDTQYF
13,TRBJ1-5,-,-,TRBV2,TGTGCCACCACCGGGACGGAAGATCAGCCCCAGCATTTT,CATTGTEDQPQHF
15,TRBJ1-5,-,-,TRBV6-5,TGTGCCAGCAGTTACGCAGCGAAAGGCAATCAGCCCCAGCATTTT,CASSYAAKGNQPQHF
12,TRBJ2-2,-,few,TRBV5-5,TGTGCCAGCAGCTTTCAGTCGGGGGAGCTGTTTTTT,CASSFQSGELFF
17,TRBJ2-5,TRBD2,-,TRBV4-2,TGTGCCAGCAGCCAAGATTTGTTAGCGGGAGGTCAAGAGACCCAGTACTTC,CASSQDLLAGGQETQYF
13,TRBJ1-1,TRBD1,-,TRBV19,TGTGCCAGTACCCGGGACAGGTTATCTGAAGCTTTCTTT,CASTRDRLSEAFF
15,TRBJ1-1,TRBD1,-,TRBV18,TGTGCCAGCTCACCAAACACAGGGGCTCGCACTGAAGCTTTCTTT,CASSPNTGARTEAFF
16,TRBJ2-2,TRBD1,-,TRBV4-1,TGCGCCAGTAGAGCCCCGGGACAGGGAAACACCGGGGAGCTGTTTTTT,CASRAPGQGNTGELFF
16,TRBJ2-3,TRBD2,-,TRBV7-9,TGTGCCAGCAGCTTAGCGACTAGCGGGAGCATAGATACGCAGTATTTT,CASSLATSGSIDTQYF
16,TRBJ1-2,TRBD1,-,TRBV11-2,TGTGCCAGCAGGAACCCGGGGACAGATTATTACTATGGCTACACCTTC,CASRNPGTDYYYGYTF
13,TRBJ1-2,TRBD1,few,TRBV27,TGTGCCAGCAGTTCGCCGACAGGGAGAGGCTACACCTTC,CASSSPTGRGYTF
17,TRBJ1-5,-,-,TRBV28,TGTGCCAGCAAGGATCGACCACATCTGGGGAGCAATCAGCCCCAGCATTTT,CASKDRPHLGSNQPQHF
16,TRBJ2-5,TRBD2,-,TRBV5-1,TGCGCCAGCAGCGGGGTAGCGGGAGCCCCTCTAGAGACCCAGTACTTC,CASSGVAGAPLETQYF
16,TRBJ2-3,-,-,TRBV5-1,TGCGCCAGCAGCTTCGGGGTAAGCTTAGCGACAGATACGCAGTATTTT,CASSFGVSLATDTQYF
15,TRBJ2-7,TRBD2,-,TRBV11-2,TGTGCCAGCAGCTTAGGTGGGACTAGCGTCTACGAGCAGTACTTC,CASSLGGTSVYEQYF
14,TRBJ1-1,-,-,TRBV28,TGTGCCAGCAGTCCCACCCCCCCCGGCACTGAAGCTTTCTTT,CASSPTPPGTEAFF
16,TRBJ2-1,-,once,TRBV7-8,TGTGCCAGCAGCTTAGCGCCAGCGTTAACCTACAATGAGCAGTTCTTC,CASSLAPALTYNEQFF
17,TRBJ2-7,-,once,TRBV7-9,TGTGCCAGCAGCTACCGACCCCGGAGGGGACAATGGTACGAGCAGTACTTC,CASSYRPRRGQWYEQYF
14,TRBJ2-5,-,few,TRBV29-1,TGCAGCGTAGGGGGGGGCCGCTGGGAAGAGACCCAGTACTTC,CSVGGGRWEETQYF
12,TRBJ1-1,-,-,TRBV19,TGTGCCAGTAGGGGACTGAACACTGAAGCTTTCTTT,CASRGLNTEAFF